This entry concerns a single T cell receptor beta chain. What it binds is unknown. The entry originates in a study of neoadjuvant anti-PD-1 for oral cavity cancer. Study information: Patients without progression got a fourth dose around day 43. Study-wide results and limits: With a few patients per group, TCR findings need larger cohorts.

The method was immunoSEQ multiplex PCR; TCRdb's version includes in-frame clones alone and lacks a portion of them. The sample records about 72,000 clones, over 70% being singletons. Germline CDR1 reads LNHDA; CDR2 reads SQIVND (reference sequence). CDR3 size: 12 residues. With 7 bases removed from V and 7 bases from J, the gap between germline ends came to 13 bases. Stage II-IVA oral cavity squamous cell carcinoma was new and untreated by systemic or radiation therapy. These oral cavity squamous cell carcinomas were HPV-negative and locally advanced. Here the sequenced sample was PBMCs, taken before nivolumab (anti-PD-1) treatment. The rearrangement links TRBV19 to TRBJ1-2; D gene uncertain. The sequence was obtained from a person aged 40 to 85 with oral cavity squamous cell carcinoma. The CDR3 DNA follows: TGTGCCAGTACCACCCTGGGAGGTGGCTACACCTTC. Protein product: CASTTLGGGYTF. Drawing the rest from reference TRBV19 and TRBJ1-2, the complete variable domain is DGGITQSPKYLFRKEGQNVTLSCEQNLNHDAMYWYRQDPGQGLRLIYYSQIVNDFQKGDIAEGYSVSREKKESFPLTVTSAQKNPTAFYLCASTTLGGGYTFGSGTRLTVV.